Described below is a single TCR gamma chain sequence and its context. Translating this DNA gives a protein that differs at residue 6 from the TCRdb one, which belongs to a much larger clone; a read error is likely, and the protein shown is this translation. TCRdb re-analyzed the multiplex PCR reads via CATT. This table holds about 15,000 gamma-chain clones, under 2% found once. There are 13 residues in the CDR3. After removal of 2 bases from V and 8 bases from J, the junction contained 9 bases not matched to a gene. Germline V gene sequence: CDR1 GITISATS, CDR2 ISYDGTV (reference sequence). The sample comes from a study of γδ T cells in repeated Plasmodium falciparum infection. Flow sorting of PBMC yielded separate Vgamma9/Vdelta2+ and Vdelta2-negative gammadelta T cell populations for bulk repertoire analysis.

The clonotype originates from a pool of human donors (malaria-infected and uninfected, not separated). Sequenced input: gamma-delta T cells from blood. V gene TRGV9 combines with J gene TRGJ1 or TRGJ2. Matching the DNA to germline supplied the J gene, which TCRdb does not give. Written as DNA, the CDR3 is TGTGCCTTGTGGGAGGCGAGGGGGGATAAGAAACTCTTT. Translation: CALWEARGDKKLF.